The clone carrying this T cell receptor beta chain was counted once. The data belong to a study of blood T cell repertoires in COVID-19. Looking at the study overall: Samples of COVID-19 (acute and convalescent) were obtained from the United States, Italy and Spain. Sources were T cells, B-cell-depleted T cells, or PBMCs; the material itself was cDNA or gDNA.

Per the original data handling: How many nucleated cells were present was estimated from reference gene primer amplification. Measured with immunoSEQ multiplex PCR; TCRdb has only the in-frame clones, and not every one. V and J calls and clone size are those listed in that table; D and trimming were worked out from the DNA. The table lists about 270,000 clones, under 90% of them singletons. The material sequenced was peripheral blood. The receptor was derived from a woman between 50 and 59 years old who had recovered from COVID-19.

CDR3 coding DNA: TGTGCCACCAGGGCCTACAAGGGGACCGGGGAGCTGTTTTTT. This translates into CATRAYKGTGELFF. The rearrangement uses TRBV15 and TRBJ2-2, with a weak D call TRBD1 (5 bases). The V gene's germline CDR1 is LNHNV and CDR2 YYDKDF (reference sequence). CDR3 length: 14 residues. Trimming took off 6 bases at V and 5 bases at J, with 13 bases between the two ends.